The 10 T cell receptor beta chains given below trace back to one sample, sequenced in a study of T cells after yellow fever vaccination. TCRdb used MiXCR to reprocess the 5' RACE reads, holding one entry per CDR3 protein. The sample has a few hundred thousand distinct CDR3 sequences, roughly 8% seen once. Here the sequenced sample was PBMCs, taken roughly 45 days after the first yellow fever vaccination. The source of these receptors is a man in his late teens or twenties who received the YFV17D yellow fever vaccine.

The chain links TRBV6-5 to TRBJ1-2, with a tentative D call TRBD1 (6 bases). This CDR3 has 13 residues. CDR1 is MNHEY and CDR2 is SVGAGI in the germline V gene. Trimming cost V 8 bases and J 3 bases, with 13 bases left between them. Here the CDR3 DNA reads TGTGCCAGCGTTATTCGACAGGACTATGGCTACACCTTC. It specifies CASVIRQDYGYTF.

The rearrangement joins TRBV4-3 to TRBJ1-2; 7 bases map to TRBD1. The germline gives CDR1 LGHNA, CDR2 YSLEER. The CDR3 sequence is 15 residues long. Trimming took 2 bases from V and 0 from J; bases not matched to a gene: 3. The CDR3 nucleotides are TGCGCCAGCAGCCAACGGACAGGAGCTAACTATGGCTACACCTTC. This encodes CASSQRTGANYGYTF.

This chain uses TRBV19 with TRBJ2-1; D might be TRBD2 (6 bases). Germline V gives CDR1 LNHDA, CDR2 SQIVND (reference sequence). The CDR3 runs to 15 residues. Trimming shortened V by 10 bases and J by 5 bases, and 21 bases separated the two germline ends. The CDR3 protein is CATRYWGDLDNEQFF. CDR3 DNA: TGTGCCACCAGGTATTGGGGGGACCTCGACAATGAGCAGTTCTTC.

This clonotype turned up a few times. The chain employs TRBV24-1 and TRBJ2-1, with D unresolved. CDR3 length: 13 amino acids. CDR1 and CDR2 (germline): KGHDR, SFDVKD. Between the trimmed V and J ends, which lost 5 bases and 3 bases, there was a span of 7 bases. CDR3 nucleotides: TGTGCCACCAGTGGAACCCGCTACAATGAGCAGTTCTTC. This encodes CATSGTRYNEQFF.

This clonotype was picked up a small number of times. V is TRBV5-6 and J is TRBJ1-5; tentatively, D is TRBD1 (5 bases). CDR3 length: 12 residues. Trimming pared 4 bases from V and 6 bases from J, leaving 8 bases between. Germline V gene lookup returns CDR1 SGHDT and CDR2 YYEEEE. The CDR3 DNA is TGTGCCAGCAGCCAGCAGGGTCAGCCCCAGCATTTT. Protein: CASSQQGQPQHF.

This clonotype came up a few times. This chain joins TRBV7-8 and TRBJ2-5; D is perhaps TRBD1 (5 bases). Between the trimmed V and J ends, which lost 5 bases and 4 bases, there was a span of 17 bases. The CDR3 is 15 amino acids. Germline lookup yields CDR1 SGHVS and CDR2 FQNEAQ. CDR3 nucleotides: TGTGCCAGCAGCGACCGGGTAGGGGTGAGAGAGACCCAGTACTTC. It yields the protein CASSDRVGVRETQYF.

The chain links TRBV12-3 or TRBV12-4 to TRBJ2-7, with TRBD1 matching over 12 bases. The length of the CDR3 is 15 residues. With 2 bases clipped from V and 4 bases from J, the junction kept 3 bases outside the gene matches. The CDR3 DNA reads TGTGCCAGCAGTTTACGGGGACAGGGGGCTTACGAGCAGTACTTC. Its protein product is CASSLRGQGAYEQYF.

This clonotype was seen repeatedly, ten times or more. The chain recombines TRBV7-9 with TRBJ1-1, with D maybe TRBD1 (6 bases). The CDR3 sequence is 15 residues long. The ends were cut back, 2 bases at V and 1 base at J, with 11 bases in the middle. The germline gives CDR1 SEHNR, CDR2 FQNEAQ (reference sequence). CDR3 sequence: CASSLMRGQNTEAFF. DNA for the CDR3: TGTGCCAGCAGCTTAATGCGGGGACAGAACACTGAAGCTTTCTTT.

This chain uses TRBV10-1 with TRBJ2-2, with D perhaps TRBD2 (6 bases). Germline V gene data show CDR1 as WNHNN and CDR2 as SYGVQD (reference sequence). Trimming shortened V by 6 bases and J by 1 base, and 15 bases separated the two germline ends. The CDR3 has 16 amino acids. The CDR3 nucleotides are TGCGCCAGCAGCTCCGGGAGCACAATGAACACCGGGGAGCTGTTTTTT. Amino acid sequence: CASSSGSTMNTGELFF.

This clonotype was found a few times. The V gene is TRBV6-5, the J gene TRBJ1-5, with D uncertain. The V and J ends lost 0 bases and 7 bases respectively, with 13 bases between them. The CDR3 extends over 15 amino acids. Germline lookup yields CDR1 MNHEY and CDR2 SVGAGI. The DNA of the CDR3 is TGTGCCAGCAGTTACTCGGCTGTCTTTGGCCAGCCCCAGCATTTT. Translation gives CASSYSAVFGQPQHF.